This TCR beta chain was identified during a study of beta chain features in type 1 diabetes. Across the study: Patient and healthy donor groups were alike in age, gender and cell yields.

A CD45RO/CCR7/CD25/CD127/CD95/CD27 panel sorted naive, central memory, regulatory and stem cell-like memory CD4+ cells. Trimming took 6 bases from V and 2 from J, leaving 15 bases between them. CDR3 size: 15 residues. Germline V lookup: CDR1 SGHDT, CDR2 YYEEEE. This clone came up many times. All of the isolated RNA was reverse transcribed, so expressed TCRB transcripts were sequenced. Read counts averaged approximately 3.5 million for samples of naive, central memory and regulatory T cells. Sequencing used immunoSEQ multiplex PCR; TCRdb keeps in-frame clones, though not all of them. The table records about 320,000 clones, 14% of them present only once.

The V call is TRBV5-6, the J call TRBJ2-1, with D maybe TRBD2 (5 bases). The source is a man aged 30-40 years in good health. The sequenced material came from central memory CD4+ T cells from blood. CDR3 sequence reads: CASTSRTLPYNEQFF. Here the CDR3 DNA reads TGTGCCAGCACTTCCCGGACTCTTCCCTACAATGAGCAGTTCTTC.